This is a list of T cell receptor beta chains from one sample in a study of shared clonotypes between healthy human individuals. Sequencing was performed with immunoSEQ multiplex PCR; in TCRdb, only in-frame clones are kept and a portion is missing. The data hold about 1 million clones, with approximately 76% observed a single time. Source material: memory CD4+ T cells sorted from blood. Receptors were obtained from a man younger than 30 in good health. Both conserved end residues are part of each CDR3. Each record gives: V gene, J gene, clone size, D gene, CDR3 DNA, CDR3 protein. A D gene is named only where the DNA matches it firmly. The listing skips clone size in some rows; elsewhere it reads once, few, many or a size class.

TRBV10-3	TRBJ1-1	NA	NA	TGTGCCATCGGTAAGGGGTCGAACACTGAAGCTTTCTTT	CAIGKGSNTEAFF
TRBV14	TRBJ2-5	NA	NA	TGTGCCAGCAGCCAATTCCCCACTCAAAGGCAAGAGACCCAGTACTTC	CASSQFPTQRQETQYF
TRBV21-1	TRBJ1-2	NA	NA	TGTGCCAGCAGCCCCATGGGTTGGGGTGGCTACACCTTC	CASSPMGWGGYTF
TRBV6-6	TRBJ2-1	NA	TRBD2	TGTGCCAGCAGTGACCCTAGCGGGGACTACAATGAGCAGTTCTTC	CASSDPSGDYNEQFF
TRBV7-9	TRBJ2-7	few	NA	TGTGCCAGCAGCTTGGAGGGGGCCCGCTACGAGCAGTACTTC	CASSLEGARYEQYF
TRBV10-3	TRBJ1-3	NA	TRBD1	TGTGCCTCTCACAGGGGGCCTGGAAACACCATATATTTT	CASHRGPGNTIYF
TRBV6-9	TRBJ2-7	NA	NA	TGTGCCAGCAGTTACGGCCTGGGCGGGTACGAGCAGTACTTC	CASSYGLGGYEQYF
TRBV28	TRBJ1-1	once	TRBD1	TGTGCCAGTTCGGGGGGACAGGGGGCGTACACTGAAGCTTTCTTT	CASSGGQGAYTEAFF
TRBV5-1	TRBJ1-1	NA	NA	TGCGCCAGCAGCTTGGGCAGGCCCAACACTGAAGCTTTCTTT	CASSLGRPNTEAFF
TRBV6-4	TRBJ2-3	NA	TRBD1	TGTGCCAGCAGGAAGGGACAGCTCACAGATACGCAGTATTTT	CASRKGQLTDTQYF
TRBV19	TRBJ2-2	NA	TRBD1	TGTGCCAGTAGTTTAGACAGGGCCACCGGGGAGCTGTTTTTT	CASSLDRATGELFF
TRBV19	TRBJ1-1	NA	NA	TGTGCCAGTACCCATCAGAACACTGAAGCTTTCTTT	CASTHQNTEAFF
TRBV7-2	TRBJ1-6	few	NA	TGTGCCAGCAGCGCCCCTCCGAATTCACCCCTCCACTTT	CASSAPPNSPLHF
TRBV4-1	TRBJ2-7	NA	NA	TGCGCCAGCAGCCAAAGCCCCTTAGGGTCCCTCTACTACGAGCAGTACTTC	CASSQSPLGSLYYEQYF
TRBV2	TRBJ2-5	NA	NA	TGTGCCAGCAGGGGGTCCGCAGGGCAAGAGACCCAGTACTTC	CASRGSAGQETQYF
TRBV21-1	TRBJ1-5	once	NA	TGTGCCAGCAGCAACGCCGGGACAGACGACTATAGCAATCAGCCCCAGCATTTT	CASSNAGTDDYSNQPQHF
TRBV30	TRBJ2-1	NA	NA	TGTGCCTGGAGTGTAGGCGGGATGTATAATGAGCAGTTCTTC	CAWSVGGMYNEQFF
TRBV28	TRBJ2-4	NA	NA	TGTGCCAGCAGTTCCTCTAGCGTTCTAGCCAAAAACATTCAGTACTTC	CASSSSSVLAKNIQYF
TRBV19	TRBJ2-3	NA	NA	TGTGCCAGTAGCACCAGCCTAACTAGCACAGATACGCAGTATTTT	CASSTSLTSTDTQYF
TRBV28	TRBJ1-5	NA	NA	TGTGCCAGCAGTGGGACGGTTAGCAATCAGCCCCAGCATTTT	CASSGTVSNQPQHF
TRBV10-3	TRBJ2-3	NA	NA	TGTGCCATCAGAGATTCTTCAAGCACAGATACGCAGTATTTT	CAIRDSSSTDTQYF
TRBV27	TRBJ1-1	few	NA	TGTGCCAGCAGTTTATCGGTAGGGATGAACACTGAAGCTTTCTTT	CASSLSVGMNTEAFF
TRBV30	TRBJ1-4	once	TRBD1	TGTGCCTGGTCCGGGACAGGGAAACTGTTTTTT	CAWSGTGKLFF
TRBV5-1	TRBJ2-3	NA	NA	TGCGCCAGCAGCCAAGGACAGAGCTGGGATACGCAGTATTTT	CASSQGQSWDTQYF
TRBV19	TRBJ2-1	NA	NA	TGTGCCAGTAGTATTTTCCAGGGCTCCTACAATGAGCAGTTCTTC	CASSIFQGSYNEQFF
TRBV28	TRBJ1-5	NA	NA	TGTGCCAGCAGTTTATTAGGAGCCGTTTATCAGCCCCAGCATTTT	CASSLLGAVYQPQHF
TRBV5-1	TRBJ2-7	NA	NA	TGCGCCAGCAGCATTGGTATAGGGGCTTGGGTCGAGCAGTACTTC	CASSIGIGAWVEQYF
TRBV6-5	TRBJ1-2	NA	TRBD1	TGTGCCAGCAGGAGGGGGCATGGCTACACCTTC	CASRRGHGYTF
TRBV5-1	TRBJ2-7	NA	NA	TGCGCCAGCAGCCAGAACAGCTGGGAGCAGTACTTC	CASSQNSWEQYF
TRBV5-1	TRBJ1-5	NA	NA	TGCGCCAGCAGCTTGGGGATTGCTAGCAATCAGCCCCAGCATTTT	CASSLGIASNQPQHF
TRBV29-1	TRBJ2-5	NA	NA	TGCAGCGTGGGAGGGACAGGCTCTGGGGAGACCCAGTACTTC	CSVGGTGSGETQYF
TRBV18	TRBJ2-5	NA	NA	TGTGCCAGCTCACCACCGGTTGGAGAGACCCAGTACTTC	CASSPPVGETQYF
TRBV6-1	TRBJ2-1	NA	NA	TGTGCCAGCAGTGCCGGCGCCTACAATGAGCAGTTCTTC	CASSAGAYNEQFF
TRBV4-3	TRBJ2-1	NA	TRBD2	TGCGCCAGCAGCCAAGCTCTAGCGGGAGCCAATGAGCAGTTCTTC	CASSQALAGANEQFF
TRBV7-2	TRBJ2-7	NA	NA	TGTGCCAGCAGCTTAGGATTCGGCGGAACCTCCTACGAGCAGTACTTC	CASSLGFGGTSYEQYF
TRBV5-4	TRBJ1-3	NA	NA	TGTGCCAGCAGCTTGGGAGGGCGGTCTGGAAACACCATATATTTT	CASSLGGRSGNTIYF
TRBV5-4	TRBJ2-3	NA	NA	TGTGCCAGCAGGACACGTAGCACAGATACGCAGTATTTT	CASRTRSTDTQYF
TRBV6-6	TRBJ2-1	NA	TRBD2	TGTGCCAGCAGCCCCGGGACTAGCGGGAGCAATGAGCAGTTCTTC	CASSPGTSGSNEQFF
TRBV4-3	TRBJ2-5	NA	TRBD1	TGCGCCAGCAGCCAAGATGAGGGGGCATTAGAGACCCAGTACTTC	CASSQDEGALETQYF
TRBV19	TRBJ2-1	NA	NA	TGTGCCAGTAGTTCAACGTTTTGGGACTCGGGTCGGAATGAGCAGTTCTTC	CASSSTFWDSGRNEQFF
TRBV6-5	TRBJ2-3	NA	NA	TGTGCCAACGAAGGGCTCGAAAGTAGAGCAGATACGCAGTATTTT	CANEGLESRADTQYF